This T cell receptor beta chain emerged from a study of response to subunit inactivated influenza vaccine. Study outcomes and limitations: The study's authors posited that every seasonal influenza vaccination enlists few new T cells.

From germline, CDR1 is LGHNA and CDR2 YNFKEQ. This CDR3 has 16 amino acids. Trimming took 3 bases from V and 2 from J, leaving 14 bases between them. In this sample, this clonotype turned up many times. Its antigen remains unidentified. MiXCR, run by TCRdb on the RT-PCR reads, gives a single entry per CDR3 protein. The table has 600,000 to 850,000 distinct CDR3 sequences, around 15% seen once; the top ten hold less than 8.5%. V gene TRBV4-2 combines with J gene TRBJ1-3; D may be TRBD1 (5 bases). The sequencing used PBMCs from blood, collected around 15 days before vaccination. This receptor was taken from a man in his fifties who received an inactivated influenza vaccine. The CDR3 loop reads CASSHTQAGTGNTIYF. CDR3 in DNA: TGTGCCAGCAGCCATACTCAAGCAGGGACTGGAAACACCATATATTTT.